The source of this T cell receptor (beta chain) is a study of blood T cells in healthy people across ages. About the study: Template-switching capture recovered about one barcoded beta molecule per two T cells.

Each of the donors had 9 to 10 milliliters of peripheral blood drawn into EDTA-treated Vacutainer tubes. The authors isolated at least 6.5 million PBMCs per sample. It was with a sample-barcoded 5' primer and a J-beta primer mix that a second PCR of roughly 6 to 11 cycles was run. TCRdb re-analysed the 5' RACE reads in MiXCR, keeping a single row per CDR3 protein. Of 1.5 million to 2 million distinct CDR3 sequences in the sample, roughly 49% are singletons; the top ten hold approximately 2.1%. The ends were cut back, 3 bases at V and 4 bases at J, with 14 bases in the middle. The CDR3 extends over 15 amino acids. Germline CDR1 reads SGHTA; CDR2 reads FQGNSA.

The chain combines TRBV7-2 with TRBJ2-3; tentatively, D is TRBD2 (6 bases). The sequenced sample was blood. This sequence originates from a woman in her thirties or forties in good health. The CDR3 DNA sequence: TGTGCCAGCAGCTTCTTGAGGGGACTCCCAGATACGCAGTATTTT. This sequence encodes CASSFLRGLPDTQYF.